The source of this T cell receptor beta chain is a study of T cells and Merkel cell carcinoma outcomes. The study, taken as a whole, reports: Repertoire plus T-cell density reportedly predicted Merkel cell carcinoma outcomes.

Regarding this clone: Its antigen remains unknown.

V was trimmed by 4 bases and J by 0 bases, leaving 3 bases between them. The germline V gene has CDR1 SGHNT and CDR2 YYREEE (reference sequence). This CDR3 has 12 residues. Libraries were prepared by immunoSEQ multiplex PCR; TCRdb keeps only in-frame clonotypes and omits some of them. Of 15,000 to 25,000 clones detected, around 80% appear once; the ten largest clones hold approximately 2.8%. The sequence was obtained from a human donor with Merkel cell carcinoma. Specimen: tumor tissue from Merkel cell carcinoma. The rearrangement joins TRBV5-4 to TRBJ2-3; no definite D call. The CDR3 nucleotides are TGTGCCAGCAGCCTTAGCACAGATACGCAGTATTTT. This sequence encodes CASSLSTDTQYF.